The subject of this entry is one TCR beta chain. These data belong to a study of blood T cell repertoires in COVID-19. Study at large: T cells, B-cell-depleted T cells, or PBMCs supplied cDNA or gDNA.

Sequencing was performed with immunoSEQ multiplex PCR; in TCRdb, only in-frame clones are kept and a portion is missing. The profile shows about 210,000 clones, approximately 85% of them singletons. Enrolment of Seattle patients took place during active infection, and they were followed longitudinally. The CDR3 is 16 residues long. Trimming left V 5 bases short and J 9 bases short, with 23 bases between. Germline values: CDR1 SGHTA, CDR2 FQGTGA. Sequenced input: peripheral blood. The chain recombines TRBV7-3 with TRBJ2-1, with D perhaps matching TRBD2 (5 bases). The sequence came from a woman in her 70s with COVID-19, enrolled during active disease. Written as DNA, the CDR3 is TGTGCCAGCAGCGGCGGTGGCGGGTCTCGTGGGAGTGAGCAGTTCTTC. This translates into CASSGGGGSRGSEQFF.